This T cell receptor beta chain came from a study of blood T cell repertoires in COVID-19. About the study: Whether acute or convalescent, the COVID-19 samples came from the United States, Italy and Spain. T cells, B-cell-depleted T cells, or PBMCs supplied cDNA or gDNA.

As originally analysed: Amplification from reference gene primers served as the basis for estimated nucleated cell counts. Sequencing used immunoSEQ multiplex PCR; TCRdb keeps in-frame clones, though not all of them. The V and J calls and clone size are taken from that table; D and trimming were inferred from the DNA. The data show roughly 410,000 clones, more than 70% seen once. CDR3 length equals 16 residues. J gave up 7 bases and V 2 bases, and 7 bases lay outside the gene matches. Germline V gene lookup returns CDR1 SGHTA and CDR2 FQGNSA. This chain connects TRBV7-2 to TRBJ2-2; 10 bases line up with TRBD2. Material for sequencing was peripheral blood. This receptor was taken from a man aged 40-49 years with acute or convalescent COVID-19. The CDR3 nucleotides are TGTGCCAGCAGCTTAAAAGCTAGCGGGAGAGGCGGGGAGCTGTTTTTT. Encoded protein: CASSLKASGRGGELFF.